This note documents a single T cell receptor beta chain sequence. This CDR3 spans 15 amino acids. The germline V and J ends were trimmed by 0 bases and 0 bases, with 6 bases remaining between them. Germline-derived CDR1 and CDR2 are SGHTA and FQGTGA. The data are from a study of glioma-infiltrating T cells after dendritic cell vaccination. Sequencing used immunoSEQ multiplex PCR; TCRdb keeps in-frame clones, though not all of them. Of approximately 82,000 clones in the sample, around nine tenths were seen once. V usage is TRBV7-3 and J usage is TRBJ1-5; D remains unclear. The material sequenced was blood, taken before dendritic cell vaccination. The TCR comes from a human donor with glioblastoma. The CDR3 DNA reads TGTGCCAGCAGCTTAACCGCAGATAGCAATCAGCCCCAGCATTTT. This gives the protein CASSLTADSNQPQHF.